The 18 T cell receptor beta chains below were found in one sample sequenced in a study of blood T cell repertoires in COVID-19. The protocol was immunoSEQ multiplex PCR, while the TCRdb copy is restricted to in-frame clones and leaves out a portion. There are over 120,000 clones in the sample; 75% to 90% occur only once, and 2.5% to 3% lies in the top ten. Material for sequencing was peripheral blood. All receptors derive from a man in his sixties with active or convalescent COVID-19.

J is TRBJ2-7 and V is TRBV7-3, with D possibly TRBD2 on 6 matching bases. Germline CDR1 SGHTA, CDR2 FQGTGA. The CDR3 runs 15 residues. The ends were cut back, 2 bases at V and 3 bases at J, with 14 bases in the middle. The CDR3 coding sequence is TGTGCCAGCAGCTTAGCTCGGGAGTTAGGCTACGAGCAGTACTTC. Protein sequence: CASSLARELGYEQYF.

This clone came up once. The chain recombines TRBV15 with TRBJ2-5; D gene ambiguous. The length of the CDR3 is 15 residues. Germline CDR1 and CDR2: LNHNV and YYDKDF (reference sequence). V shed 0 bases and J shed 1 base, with 9 bases lying between them. This chain's CDR3 is CATSRDGQVQETQYF. The CDR3 coding sequence is TGTGCCACCAGCAGAGATGGGCAGGTCCAAGAGACCCAGTACTTC.

The gene calls are TRBV7-6 and TRBJ2-1; perhaps TRBD2 as D (5 bases). V gave up 3 bases and J gave up 0 bases, with 9 bases separating them. Germline CDR1 reads SGHVS; CDR2 reads FNYEAQ. This CDR3 is built from 15 residues. The DNA of the CDR3 is TGTGCCAGCAGCTTGCTAGCTAACTCCTACAATGAGCAGTTCTTC. Its protein product is CASSLLANSYNEQFF. The variable domain in full, completed from reference TRBV7-6 and TRBJ2-1, reads GAGVSQSPRYKVTKRGQDVALRCDPISGHVSLYWYRQALGQGPEFLTYFNYEAQQDKSGLPNDRFSAERPEGSISTLTIQRTEQRDSAMYRCASSLLANSYNEQFFGPGTRLTVL.

The chain employs TRBV7-2 and TRBJ2-3; 9 nucleotides align to TRBD2. This CDR3 has 15 amino acids. CDR1 and CDR2 from the germline V gene are SGHTA and FQGNSA. Trimming took 2 bases from V and 4 from J; bases not matched to a gene: 4. The CDR3 DNA is TGTGCCAGCAGCTTACAGGGCGGGGGGGCAGATACGCAGTATTTT. Translation: CASSLQGGGADTQYF.

A few counts support this clone. The chain links TRBV24-1 to TRBJ1-2, with TRBD1 identical over 10 bases. The CDR3 covers 15 residues. V lost 3 bases, J lost 2 bases, and 2 bases stayed unmatched. From germline, CDR1 is KGHDR and CDR2 SFDVKD. The CDR3 loop is CATSDPGQGNYGYTF. The DNA for the CDR3 is TGTGCCACCAGTGATCCGGGACAGGGGAACTATGGCTACACCTTC.

The CDR3: CASSYSGTQNTEAFF. The CDR3 DNA follows: TGTGCCAGCAGTTATTCCGGGACACAGAACACTGAAGCTTTCTTT. The chain is built from TRBV6-5 and TRBJ1-1; tentative D call: TRBD1 (6 bases). Trimming shortened V by 3 bases and J by 1 base, and 12 bases separated the two germline ends. CDR3 length: 15 amino acids. Germline CDR1 MNHEY, CDR2 SVGAGI.

The chain carries TRBV7-2 and TRBJ1-6; tentatively, D is TRBD1 (5 bases). The germline CDR1 and CDR2 sequences are SGHTA and FQGNSA. This CDR3 has 19 amino acids. V lost 4 bases, J lost 6 bases, and 25 bases lay in between. In nucleotides, the CDR3 is TGTGCCAGCAGCTCCACAAGACCAGAGACAGAAGGATTTAATTCACCCCTCCACTTT. It encodes CASSSTRPETEGFNSPLHF. Full variable domain (remainder filled in from reference TRBV7-2 and TRBJ1-6): GAGVSQSPSNKVTEKGKDVELRCDPISGHTALYWYRQSLGQGLEFLIYFQGNSAPDKSGLPSDRFSAERTGGSVSTLTIQRTQQEDSAVYLCASSSTRPETEGFNSPLHFGNGTRLTVT.

This chain uses TRBV6-5 with TRBJ1-1; D remains unclear. The CDR3 is made up of 13 amino acids. V dropped 5 bases and J dropped 0 bases, with 7 bases sitting between them. Germline loops: CDR1 MNHEY, CDR2 SVGAGI. CDR3 DNA: TGTGCCAGCAGTACGCGTTTGAACACTGAAGCTTTCTTT. Its translation is CASSTRLNTEAFF.

This chain uses TRBV5-4 with TRBJ2-1, with D maybe TRBD2 (5 bases). V lost 4 bases and J lost 3, with 11 bases in between. The V gene's germline CDR1 is SGHNT and CDR2 YYREEE (reference sequence). This CDR3 has 14 residues. The CDR3 nucleotides read TGTGCCAGCAGCGCGCGGGCCAGCTACAATGAGCAGTTCTTC. It translates to CASSARASYNEQFF.

CDR3 sequence reads: CASRRWDSNEKLFF. CDR3 in DNA: TGTGCCAGTAGAAGGTGGGACAGCAATGAAAAACTGTTTTTT. This chain joins TRBV19 and TRBJ1-4; 7 bases line up with TRBD1. The trim removed 6 bases at V and 5 bases at J, leaving 6 bases unmatched. The CDR3 totals 14 residues. Germline loops: CDR1 LNHDA, CDR2 SQIVND (reference sequence).

The chain joins TRBV30 to TRBJ1-6; D perhaps matches TRBD1 (5 bases). The V gene's germline CDR1 is GTSNPN and CDR2 SVGIG (reference sequence). V was cut by 0 bases and J by 7 bases, with 22 bases left in between. The CDR3 covers 18 residues. The DNA of the CDR3 is TGTGCCTGGAGTGTAGCGACGGGGGAACGGGGGAGAAATTCACCCCTCCACTTT. Encoded protein: CAWSVATGERGRNSPLHF.

This clone has only a few counts. For the CDR3, the DNA is TGTGCCAGCAGCTTAATGGCAGGGGGAATGAACACTGAAGCTTTCTTT. Residues: CASSLMAGGMNTEAFF. The V call is TRBV7-3, the J call TRBJ1-1, with TRBD1 matching 7 bases. Germline loops: CDR1 SGHTA, CDR2 FQGTGA. The CDR3 length is 16 residues. Trimming removed 1 base from V and 0 bases from J; junction bases left unmatched: 5.

This clone turned up a few times. V and J are TRBV28 and TRBJ1-6; perhaps TRBD1 as D (6 bases). There are 14 residues in the CDR3. Germline CDR1 reads MDHEN; CDR2 reads SYDVKM. V lost 6 bases and J lost 7, with 13 bases in between. Here the CDR3 reads CASRIDRPNSPLHF. The CDR3 region has the DNA TGTGCCAGCAGGATCGACAGGCCCAATTCACCCCTCCACTTT.

Here the CDR3 reads CASDGHRSNTEAFF. The CDR3 nucleotides read TGTGCCAGCGACGGACACCGCTCGAACACTGAAGCTTTCTTT. The chain is built from TRBV28 and TRBJ1-1, with a weak D call TRBD1 (5 bases). The CDR3 is 14 residues long. V was shortened by 8 bases and J by 1 base, with 14 bases between the two germline ends. Germline assignment: CDR1 MDHEN and CDR2 SYDVKM. Using reference TRBV28 and TRBJ1-1 for the parts outside the CDR3, the full variable domain is DVKVTQSSRYLVKRTGEKVFLECVQDMDHENMFWYRQDPGLGLRLIYFSYDVKMKEKGDIPEGYSVSREKKERFSLILESASTNQTSMYLCASDGHRSNTEAFFGQGTRLTVV.

V and J are TRBV30 and TRBJ2-2, with 10 bases that match TRBD2. The CDR3 is 19 residues long. CDR1 and CDR2 from the germline V gene are GTSNPN and SVGIG (reference sequence). V shed 0 bases and J 4 bases; nucleotides not matched to a gene: 14. The CDR3 nucleotides read TGTGCCTGGAGTGTAGTCTTGGTAGCGGGGGGTCGGGGCACCGGGGAGCTGTTTTTT. It codes for CAWSVVLVAGGRGTGELFF. Based on the CDR3 plus reference TRBV30 and TRBJ2-2, the full variable domain is SQTIHQWPATLVQPVGSPLSLECTVEGTSNPNLYWYRQAAGRGLQLLFYSVGIGQISSEVPQNLSASRPQDRQFILSSKKLLLSDSGFYLCAWSVVLVAGGRGTGELFFGEGSRLTVL.

This chain connects TRBV7-8 to TRBJ1-1, with unresolved D. CDR3 length: 13 amino acids. The germline V and J ends were trimmed by 3 bases and 3 bases, with 8 bases remaining between them. CDR1 is SGHVS, CDR2 FQNEAQ, per germline. CDR3 sequence reads: CASSFTEDTEAFF. The CDR3 DNA reads TGTGCCAGCAGCTTCACTGAGGACACTGAAGCTTTCTTT.

The CDR3 loop is CASSYSLRGAKNIQYF. The CDR3 DNA follows: TGTGCCAGCAGTTACTCTCTCAGGGGGGCCAAAAACATTCAGTACTTC. V usage is TRBV6-6 and J usage is TRBJ2-4; 7 bases align to TRBD1. CDR1 is MNHNY and CDR2 is SVGAGI in the germline V gene (reference sequence). CDR3 length: 16 amino acids. With V trimmed by 0 bases and J by 1 base, 3 bases remained unmatched.

The genes are TRBV5-4 and TRBJ2-2; D remains unclear. CDR3 length equals 12 residues. V lost 3 bases and J lost 2, with 2 bases in between. The germline gives CDR1 SGHNT, CDR2 YYREEE (reference sequence). CDR3 sequence: CASSSNTGELFF. The CDR3 nucleotides read TGTGCCAGCAGCTCTAACACCGGGGAGCTGTTTTTT.